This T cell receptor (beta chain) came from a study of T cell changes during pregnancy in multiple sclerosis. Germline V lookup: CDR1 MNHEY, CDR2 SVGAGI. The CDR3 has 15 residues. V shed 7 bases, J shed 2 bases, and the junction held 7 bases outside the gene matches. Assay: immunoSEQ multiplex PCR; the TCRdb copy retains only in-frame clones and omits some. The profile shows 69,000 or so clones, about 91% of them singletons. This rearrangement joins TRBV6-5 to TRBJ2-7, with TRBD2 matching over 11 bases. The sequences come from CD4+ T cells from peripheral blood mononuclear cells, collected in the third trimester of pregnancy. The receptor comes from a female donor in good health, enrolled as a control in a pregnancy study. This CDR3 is CASTASGGPTYEQYF. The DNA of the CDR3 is TGTGCCAGCACTGCTAGCGGGGGGCCTACCTACGAGCAGTACTTC.